This is a list of T cell receptor beta chains from one sample in a study of blood T cell repertoires in COVID-19. Only in-frame clones appear in the TCRdb table, and some are missing; sequencing was by immunoSEQ multiplex PCR. Of 200,000 to 250,000 clones listed, approximately 78% are singletons. The sample taken for sequencing was peripheral blood. These receptors came from a woman aged 80 or over with COVID-19, enrolled during active disease. Each CDR3 is given with its conserved first and last residue. Each record gives: V gene, J gene, clone size, D gene, CDR3 protein, CDR3 DNA. The D gene is left open where the match is weak. Only some rows state a clone size, as once, few, many or a class for expanded clones.

v_call: TRBV14; j_call: TRBJ2-3; clone_size: -; d_call: -; cdr3_aa: CASSQLRAGRTDTQYF; cdr3_nt: TGTGCCAGCAGCCAGCTCCGGGCAGGGAGGACAGATACGCAGTATTTT
v_call: TRBV29-1; j_call: TRBJ1-2; clone_size: -; d_call: -; cdr3_aa: CSALPGGQRDGYTF; cdr3_nt: TGCAGCGCCCTACCTGGGGGACAACGGGATGGCTACACCTTC
v_call: TRBV6-4; j_call: TRBJ1-2; clone_size: -; d_call: -; cdr3_aa: CALKAGYRYGYTF; cdr3_nt: TGTGCTCTGAAGGCAGGGTATCGCTATGGCTACACCTTC
v_call: TRBV28; j_call: TRBJ2-1; clone_size: -; d_call: -; cdr3_aa: CASSAYPHRYNEQFF; cdr3_nt: TGTGCCAGCAGCGCCTACCCTCACCGTTACAATGAGCAGTTCTTC
v_call: TRBV29-1; j_call: TRBJ1-1; clone_size: -; d_call: -; cdr3_aa: CSVETSTQGAFF; cdr3_nt: TGCAGCGTTGAGACAAGCACCCAAGGAGCTTTCTTT
v_call: TRBV5-6; j_call: TRBJ2-4; clone_size: -; d_call: TRBD2; cdr3_aa: CASSLPAGGLHIQYF; cdr3_nt: TGTGCCAGCAGCTTACCAGCGGGAGGGCTACACATTCAGTACTTC
v_call: TRBV7-2; j_call: TRBJ1-1; clone_size: -; d_call: -; cdr3_aa: CASSVTSGPNTEAFF; cdr3_nt: TGTGCCAGCAGCGTAACGTCAGGTCCGAACACTGAAGCTTTCTTT
v_call: TRBV29-1; j_call: TRBJ2-3; clone_size: few; d_call: TRBD2; cdr3_aa: CSVRLAGATDTQYF; cdr3_nt: TGCAGCGTTCGACTAGCGGGGGCCACAGATACGCAGTATTTT
v_call: TRBV3-1/TRBV3-2; j_call: TRBJ1-6; clone_size: -; d_call: -; cdr3_aa: CASSPLSGINSPLHF; cdr3_nt: TGTGCCAGCAGCCCCCTAAGCGGGATCAATTCACCCCTCCACTTT
v_call: TRBV24-1; j_call: TRBJ1-5; clone_size: -; d_call: -; cdr3_aa: CATSAGQTPNQPQHF; cdr3_nt: TGTGCCACCAGTGCTGGGCAGACGCCAAATCAGCCCCAGCATTTT
v_call: TRBV5-1; j_call: TRBJ1-4; clone_size: -; d_call: -; cdr3_aa: CASSLGSGEKLFF; cdr3_nt: TGCGCCAGCAGCCTAGGAAGTGGTGAAAAACTGTTTTTT
v_call: TRBV23-1; j_call: TRBJ1-2; clone_size: -; d_call: -; cdr3_aa: CASSQSHRGIYGYTF; cdr3_nt: TGCGCCAGCAGTCAATCCCACCGCGGGATCTATGGCTACACCTTC
v_call: TRBV18; j_call: TRBJ1-1; clone_size: -; d_call: -; cdr3_aa: CASSLSGDTEAFF; cdr3_nt: TGTGCCAGCTCCCTCAGCGGGGACACTGAAGCTTTCTTT
v_call: TRBV19; j_call: TRBJ1-5; clone_size: once; d_call: TRBD1; cdr3_aa: CASSSGQGPVSNQPQHF; cdr3_nt: TGTGCCAGTAGTAGTGGACAGGGCCCTGTTAGCAATCAGCCCCAGCATTTT
v_call: TRBV18; j_call: TRBJ1-2; clone_size: once; d_call: -; cdr3_aa: CASSPPAGLGLDGYTF; cdr3_nt: TGTGCCAGCTCACCACCGGCGGGGCTCGGACTCGACGGCTACACCTTC
v_call: TRBV25-1; j_call: TRBJ1-1; clone_size: few; d_call: -; cdr3_aa: CASQGVGTEAFF; cdr3_nt: TGTGCCAGTCAAGGGGTTGGCACTGAAGCTTTCTTT
v_call: TRBV5-1; j_call: TRBJ1-2; clone_size: -; d_call: -; cdr3_aa: CASSLSEKYGYTF; cdr3_nt: TGCGCCAGCAGCTTGAGCGAGAAATATGGCTACACCTTC
v_call: TRBV6-2/TRBV6-3; j_call: TRBJ1-5; clone_size: once; d_call: -; cdr3_aa: CASSHSATGIDSQPQHF; cdr3_nt: TGTGCCAGCAGTCATAGCGCTACAGGGATAGATAGTCAGCCCCAGCATTTT
v_call: TRBV27; j_call: TRBJ1-1; clone_size: -; d_call: TRBD1; cdr3_aa: CASSLLGDSQNTEAFF; cdr3_nt: TGTGCCAGCAGTTTACTCGGGGACAGCCAGAACACTGAAGCTTTCTTT
v_call: TRBV3-1/TRBV3-2; j_call: TRBJ2-7; clone_size: -; d_call: -; cdr3_aa: CASTSRGEQYF; cdr3_nt: TGTGCCAGCACCAGTAGAGGGGAGCAGTACTTC
v_call: TRBV5-1; j_call: TRBJ1-1; clone_size: once; d_call: -; cdr3_aa: CASSLYARGTEAFF; cdr3_nt: TGCGCCAGCAGCTTGTACGCGCGGGGCACTGAAGCTTTCTTT
v_call: TRBV20-1; j_call: TRBJ1-2; clone_size: -; d_call: -; cdr3_aa: CSASKGGTQYGYTF; cdr3_nt: TGCAGTGCTAGTAAGGGGGGGACCCAATATGGCTACACCTTC
v_call: TRBV18; j_call: TRBJ2-7; clone_size: once; d_call: -; cdr3_aa: CASSVQNYEQYF; cdr3_nt: TGTGCCAGCTCAGTCCAGAACTACGAGCAGTACTTC
v_call: TRBV19; j_call: TRBJ2-2; clone_size: -; d_call: TRBD2; cdr3_aa: CASSILGLAEPSDTGELFF; cdr3_nt: TGTGCCAGTAGTATTTTGGGACTAGCGGAACCCTCAGACACCGGGGAGCTGTTTTTT
v_call: TRBV10-3; j_call: TRBJ1-1; clone_size: -; d_call: -; cdr3_aa: CATSLQVNTEAFF; cdr3_nt: TGTGCCACCTCTCTCCAGGTTAACACTGAAGCTTTCTTT
v_call: TRBV12-3/TRBV12-4; j_call: TRBJ2-5; clone_size: -; d_call: -; cdr3_aa: CASSLSGETQYF; cdr3_nt: TGTGCCAGCAGTTTATCCGGGGAGACCCAGTACTTC
v_call: TRBV24-1; j_call: TRBJ2-2; clone_size: -; d_call: TRBD1; cdr3_aa: CATSDPTGDTGELFF; cdr3_nt: TGTGCCACCAGTGACCCGACAGGGGACACCGGGGAGCTGTTTTTT
v_call: TRBV3-1/TRBV3-2; j_call: TRBJ2-2; clone_size: -; d_call: TRBD2; cdr3_aa: CASSLSGGELFF; cdr3_nt: TGTGCCAGCAGCCTTAGCGGGGGGGAGCTGTTTTTT
v_call: TRBV11-3; j_call: TRBJ2-3; clone_size: -; d_call: TRBD1; cdr3_aa: CASSPRQGSTDTQYF; cdr3_nt: TGTGCCAGCAGCCCCCGACAGGGGTCCACAGATACGCAGTATTTT
v_call: TRBV5-1; j_call: TRBJ1-1; clone_size: -; d_call: -; cdr3_aa: CASSKQGHTEAFF; cdr3_nt: TGCGCCAGCAGCAAACAGGGTCATACTGAAGCTTTCTTT
v_call: TRBV19; j_call: TRBJ1-1; clone_size: once; d_call: TRBD1; cdr3_aa: CASSIVGTGGFTEAFF; cdr3_nt: TGTGCCAGTAGTATAGTGGGGACAGGGGGTTTTACTGAAGCTTTCTTT
v_call: TRBV23-1; j_call: TRBJ2-7; clone_size: -; d_call: TRBD2; cdr3_aa: CASSQLRLAGGISYEQYF; cdr3_nt: TGCGCCAGCAGTCAACTCCGACTAGCGGGAGGTATATCCTACGAGCAGTACTTC
v_call: TRBV24-1; j_call: TRBJ2-2; clone_size: -; d_call: TRBD2; cdr3_aa: CATRDSSGNTGELFF; cdr3_nt: TGTGCCACCAGGGATTCTAGCGGGAACACCGGGGAGCTGTTTTTT
v_call: TRBV23-1; j_call: TRBJ1-5; clone_size: -; d_call: TRBD1; cdr3_aa: CASSQSSDREEGNQPQHF; cdr3_nt: TGCGCCAGCAGTCAATCCTCCGACAGGGAGGAGGGCAATCAGCCCCAGCATTTT
v_call: TRBV18; j_call: TRBJ1-6; clone_size: few; d_call: TRBD1; cdr3_aa: CASSPSVGTVDSPLHF; cdr3_nt: TGTGCCAGCTCACCCAGCGTCGGGACAGTCGATTCACCCCTCCACTTT
v_call: TRBV19; j_call: TRBJ2-1; clone_size: -; d_call: TRBD2; cdr3_aa: CASSVVSGGSYNEQFF; cdr3_nt: TGTGCCAGTAGTGTTGTTAGCGGGGGGTCTTACAATGAGCAGTTCTTC
v_call: TRBV6-5; j_call: TRBJ1-1; clone_size: -; d_call: -; cdr3_aa: CASGLGGVGTEAFF; cdr3_nt: TGTGCCAGCGGCCTAGGGGGGGTCGGTACTGAAGCTTTCTTT
v_call: TRBV14; j_call: TRBJ2-7; clone_size: -; d_call: -; cdr3_aa: CASSQGGEQYF; cdr3_nt: TGTGCCAGCAGCCAAGGCGGCGAGCAGTACTTC
v_call: TRBV28; j_call: TRBJ1-5; clone_size: -; d_call: TRBD1; cdr3_aa: CASSPRQGAGNQPQHF; cdr3_nt: TGTGCCAGCAGTCCGAGACAGGGGGCTGGCAATCAGCCCCAGCATTTT
v_call: TRBV24-1; j_call: TRBJ2-3; clone_size: -; d_call: -; cdr3_aa: CATSDFPSAGTDTQYF; cdr3_nt: TGTGCCACCAGTGATTTCCCTAGCGCAGGCACAGATACGCAGTATTTT
v_call: TRBV6-1; j_call: TRBJ1-4; clone_size: -; d_call: TRBD1; cdr3_aa: CASSEVPDRRLEGKLFF; cdr3_nt: TGTGCCAGCAGTGAAGTTCCGGACAGGCGCCTTGAAGGAAAACTGTTTTTT
v_call: TRBV7-2; j_call: TRBJ2-2; clone_size: once; d_call: -; cdr3_aa: CASSLRGRTGELFF; cdr3_nt: TGTGCCAGCAGCTTGAGGGGGAGAACCGGGGAGCTGTTTTTT
v_call: TRBV28; j_call: TRBJ1-4; clone_size: few; d_call: TRBD1; cdr3_aa: CASNLGTGQEKLFF; cdr3_nt: TGTGCCAGCAACCTCGGGACAGGGCAAGAAAAACTGTTTTTT
v_call: TRBV18; j_call: TRBJ2-7; clone_size: -; d_call: -; cdr3_aa: CASSPGSNDYEQYF; cdr3_nt: TGTGCCAGCTCGCCGGGGAGTAACGACTACGAGCAGTACTTC
v_call: TRBV4-1; j_call: TRBJ2-7; clone_size: -; d_call: -; cdr3_aa: CASRGVTYEQYF; cdr3_nt: TGCGCCAGCAGGGGAGTCACCTACGAGCAGTACTTC